The 15 T cell receptor beta chains in this list originate from one sample, sequenced in a study of blood T cell repertoires in COVID-19. TCRdb keeps only in-frame clones here, not all; method: immunoSEQ multiplex PCR. The data show hundreds of thousands of clones, with 86% seen just once and 1.4% held by the top ten. Sequenced sample: peripheral blood. The source is a woman aged 25-40 years with active or convalescent COVID-19.

V gene TRBV4-2 combines with J gene TRBJ1-2; D is uncertain. The germline gives CDR1 LGHNA, CDR2 YNFKEQ. The V gene lost 1 base and the J gene lost 7 bases, with 16 bases spanning the gap. This CDR3 contains 15 residues. The CDR3, as DNA: TGTGCCAGCAGCCAAGTTCAGATGTCGGGAGGTGGCTACACCTTC. This sequence encodes CASSQVQMSGGGYTF.

This clone was detected only once. The chain couples TRBV14 to TRBJ2-2, with D uncertain. The ends were cut back, 4 bases at V and 5 bases at J, with 14 bases in the middle. Germline loops: CDR1 SGHDN, CDR2 FVKESK. This CDR3 comprises 15 residues. As DNA, the CDR3 is TGTGCCAGCAGCCGTTCAGTTTATGCTACCGGGGAGCTGTTTTTT. Protein: CASSRSVYATGELFF.

The chain combines TRBV6-5 with TRBJ1-5; 9 bases agree with TRBD1. This CDR3 is 14 amino acids long. The germline CDR1 and CDR2 sequences are MNHEY and SVGAGI. The junction had 8 bases not matched to a gene; V was cut back by 4 bases and J by 10 bases. The CDR3 region is CASSFRDREDPQHF. DNA for the CDR3: TGTGCCAGCAGTTTCCGGGACAGGGAAGATCCCCAGCATTTT.

The rearrangement uses TRBV6-5 and TRBJ2-3; 9 nucleotides match TRBD1. V gave up 6 bases and J gave up 1 base; unmatched junction bases: 5. Germline CDR1 MNHEY, CDR2 SVGAGI. The CDR3 is 15 residues long. Written as DNA, the CDR3 is TGTGCCAGCAGCCTCCGGGACAGGGGCACAGATACGCAGTATTTT. It specifies CASSLRDRGTDTQYF.

In its sample, this clone was seen once. This chain uses TRBV29-1 with TRBJ2-2; no clear D gene. The CDR3 sequence is 11 residues long. Germline CDR1 is SQVTM and CDR2 is ANQGSEA. V dropped 6 bases and J dropped 3 bases, with 5 bases sitting between them. CDR3 in DNA: TGCAGCGTCATTTACACCGGGGAGCTGTTTTTT. It encodes CSVIYTGELFF.

The chain uses TRBV9 and TRBJ2-2; 10 nucleotides align to TRBD1. The CDR3 length is 16 residues. V dropped 5 bases and J dropped 0; count of bases not matched to a gene: 4. Per germline, CDR1 SGDLS and CDR2 YYNGEE. CDR3 in DNA: TGTGCCAGCAGATGGGGACAGGGGTCGAACACCGGGGAGCTGTTTTTT. Protein product: CASRWGQGSNTGELFF.

This clone was recorded a few times. The chain recombines TRBV5-6 with TRBJ1-3; D unresolved. The V gene's germline CDR1 is SGHDT and CDR2 YYEEEE. The V end lost 3 bases, the J end lost 4 bases, and 11 bases lay between the germline ends. The CDR3 contains 14 residues. CDR3 DNA: TGTGCCAGCAGCTCGCGAACAGAAGGAAACACCATATATTTT. Translated: CASSSRTEGNTIYF. Together with reference TRBV5-6 and TRBJ1-3, the CDR3 gives the full variable domain: DAGVTQSPTHLIKTRGQQVTLRCSPKSGHDTVSWYQQALGQGPQFIFQYYEEEERQRGNFPDRFSGHQFPNYSSELNVNALLLGDSALYLCASSSRTEGNTIYFGEGSWLTVV.

The rearrangement joins TRBV19 to TRBJ1-5, with 8 nucleotides matching TRBD1. Losses at the gene ends were 6 bases for V and 1 base for J; bases not matched to a gene: 5. The CDR3 is 15 residues long. The V gene's germline CDR1 is LNHDA and CDR2 SQIVND (reference sequence). CDR3 loop: CASRTGEASNQPQHF. As DNA, the CDR3 is TGTGCCAGTAGGACAGGGGAAGCCAGCAATCAGCCCCAGCATTTT.

This clone was recorded only once. The chain is built from TRBV19 and TRBJ1-2; D gene ambiguous. Germline V gene data show CDR1 as LNHDA and CDR2 as SQIVND (reference sequence). The CDR3 extends over 12 amino acids. The V end was cut by 9 bases, the J end by 2 bases, with 10 bases between. DNA of the CDR3: TGTGCCAGCGGGAGAGAGAACTATGGCTACACCTTC. Translated, it gives CASGRENYGYTF.

V is TRBV19 and J is TRBJ1-1; TRBD1 matches 9 bases. Germline loops: CDR1 LNHDA, CDR2 SQIVND (reference sequence). After removal of 5 bases from V and 6 bases from J, the junction contained 7 bases not matched to a gene. This CDR3 comprises 14 residues. The CDR3 loop is CASSGTGGLSEAFF. In nucleotides, the CDR3 is TGTGCCAGTAGTGGAACAGGGGGCCTATCTGAAGCTTTCTTT.

The gene calls are TRBV5-6 and TRBJ1-2, with 7 bases fitting TRBD1. J gave up 4 bases and V 5 bases, and 5 bases lay outside the gene matches. CDR3 length equals 13 residues. The germline V gene has CDR1 SGHDT and CDR2 YYEEEE. The CDR3, as DNA: TGTGCCAGCAGTCGGGACAGTGGCTATGGCTACACCTTC. Amino acid sequence: CASSRDSGYGYTF.

V gene TRBV4-1 combines with J gene TRBJ2-1; 7 nucleotides agree with TRBD1. V lost 5 bases, J lost 2 bases, and 9 bases stayed unmatched. The germline CDR1 and CDR2 sequences are MGHRA and YSYEKL. This CDR3 spans 16 amino acids. CDR3 loop: CASSGAQGGPYNEQFF. DNA of the CDR3: TGCGCCAGCAGCGGGGCTCAAGGGGGCCCCTACAATGAGCAGTTCTTC.

In nucleotides, the CDR3 is TGTGCCAGCAGCACCGCTGAAAGACAGGAAGCAACTAATGAAAAACTGTTTTTT. It codes for CASSTAERQEATNEKLFF. The rearrangement joins TRBV21-1 to TRBJ1-4; TRBD1 reflects the table's D call only, with no check against the DNA. TRBV21-1 is labeled a pseudogene. The CDR3 totals 18 residues.

In this sample, this clone turned up once. V gene TRBV7-6 combines with J gene TRBJ1-1; a possible D gene is TRBD1 (6 bases). Germline CDR1 reads SGHVS; CDR2 reads FNYEAQ. Trimming took 2 bases from V and 6 from J, leaving 13 bases between them. CDR3 length: 14 residues. The CDR3 region has the DNA TGTGCCAGCAGCTTACACAGGGAAGACCCTGAAGCTTTCTTT. Its protein product is CASSLHREDPEAFF.

A single count supports this clone. The chain has TRBV27 and TRBJ2-7, with no clear D. CDR3 length: 14 residues. V was pared by 0 bases and J by 4 bases, with 10 bases between. Looked up from germline, CDR1 is MNHEY and CDR2 is SMNVEV (reference sequence). CDR3 sequence: CASSLSSLLYEQYF. In nucleotides, the CDR3 is TGTGCCAGCAGTTTATCGTCTCTGTTGTACGAGCAGTACTTC.